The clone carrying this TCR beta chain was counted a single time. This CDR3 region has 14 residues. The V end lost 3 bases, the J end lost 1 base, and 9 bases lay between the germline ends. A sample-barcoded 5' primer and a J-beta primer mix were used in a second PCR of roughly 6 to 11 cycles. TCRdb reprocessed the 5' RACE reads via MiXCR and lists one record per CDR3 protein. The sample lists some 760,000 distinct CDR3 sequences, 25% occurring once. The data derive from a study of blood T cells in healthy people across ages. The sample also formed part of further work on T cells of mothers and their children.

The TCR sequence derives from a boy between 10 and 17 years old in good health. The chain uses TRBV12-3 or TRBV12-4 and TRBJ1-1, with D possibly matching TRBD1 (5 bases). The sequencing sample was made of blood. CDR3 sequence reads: CASSFRDGNTEAFF. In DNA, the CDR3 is TGTGCCAGCAGTTTCAGGGACGGGAACACTGAAGCTTTCTTT.